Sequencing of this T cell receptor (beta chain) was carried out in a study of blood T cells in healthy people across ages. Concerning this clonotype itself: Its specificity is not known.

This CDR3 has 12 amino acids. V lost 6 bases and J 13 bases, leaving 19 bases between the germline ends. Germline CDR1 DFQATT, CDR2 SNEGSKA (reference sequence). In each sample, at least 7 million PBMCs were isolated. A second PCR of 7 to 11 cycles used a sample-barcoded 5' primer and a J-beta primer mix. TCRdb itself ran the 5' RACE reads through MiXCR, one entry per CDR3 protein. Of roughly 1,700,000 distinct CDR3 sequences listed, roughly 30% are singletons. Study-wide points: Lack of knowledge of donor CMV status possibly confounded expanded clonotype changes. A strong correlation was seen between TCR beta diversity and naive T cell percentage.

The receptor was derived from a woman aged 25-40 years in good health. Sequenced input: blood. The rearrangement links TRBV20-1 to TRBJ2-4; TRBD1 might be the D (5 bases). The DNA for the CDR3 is TGCAGTGCGCCGAACAGGATCAATGAGCAGTACTTC. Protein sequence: CSAPNRINEQYF.